These T cell receptor beta chains were read from a single sample in a study of OX40 agonist ivuxolimab in advanced cancers. Data came from immunoSEQ multiplex PCR; TCRdb stores just in-frame clones and leaves some out. The sample holds roughly 19,000 clones; 88% are singletons and the top ten take about 11%. This material consisted of CD4+ or CD8+ T cells sorted from blood, taken in a trial of the OX40 agonist ivuxolimab. These receptors originate from an adult with an advanced solid tumor such as melanoma, head and neck, liver or kidney cancer. Each CDR3 is given without its conserved first and last residue.

J | V | CDR3
TRBJ2-5 | TRBV27 | ASRIGGSQETQY
TRBJ1-4 | TRBV7-9 | ASSFAGANEKLF
TRBJ1-2 | TRBV5-6 | ASILGPGGRGYT
TRBJ1-1 | TRBV7-6 | ASSLGRQGANTEAF
TRBJ2-7 | TRBV5-1 | ASRPAGTGKENEQY
TRBJ2-7 | TRBV4-1 | ASSHAGGPPFLGNVSYEQY
TRBJ1-1 | TRBV11-2 | ASSLRGEAF
TRBJ2-3 | TRBV25-1 | ASSETTGSTDTQY
TRBJ1-5 | TRBV5-8 | ASSRPGEEQQPQH
TRBJ1-1 | TRBV14 | ASSHSGTGAANTEAF
TRBJ1-2 | TRBV2 | ASKGQGPTGGYT
TRBJ1-1 | TRBV4-1 | ASSQGEIRKGTEAF
- | TRBV10-2 | ASSEGHEQY
TRBJ1-1 | TRBV7-9 | ASSSKPDTEAF